Listed below are T cell receptor beta chains from one sample, sequenced in a study of T-cell memory formation after mild COVID-19. TCRdb reprocessed the 5' RACE reads with MiXCR, giving one entry per CDR3 protein. The sample carries about 110,000 distinct CDR3 sequences, 18% recorded once. The material sequenced was PBMCs or a T cell subset sorted from them (not recorded which). These receptors were taken from a man younger than 30 who had mild COVID-19 (a few samples of this study predate the infection). Cell type and time point are not known. Each CDR3 is given with its conserved first and last residue. Fields, in order: D gene, J gene, V gene, clone size, CDR3 protein, CDR3 DNA. A D gene is named only where the DNA matches it firmly. The size of a clone is reported for some rows only, either as once, few or many, or as a class for expanded clones.

TRBD2	TRBJ2-1	TRBV20-1	many	CSPRGGGNNEQFF	TGCAGTCCACGGGGGGGCGGAAACAATGAGCAGTTCTTC
TRBD1	TRBJ1-2	TRBV6-5	-	CASRTGVTGYTF	TGTGCCTCACGGACAGGGGTTACGGGCTACACCTTC
-	TRBJ2-1	TRBV5-4	few	CASSPRLNEQFF	TGTGCCAGCAGCCCAAGACTCAATGAGCAGTTCTTC
-	TRBJ1-2	TRBV7-2	-	CASSLSGHSNYGYTF	TGTGCCAGCAGCTTATCGGGACACTCCAACTATGGCTACACCTTC
-	TRBJ2-1	TRBV4-3	few	CASSLHGAGALREQFF	TGCGCCAGCAGCCTCCATGGGGCGGGGGCCCTCCGGGAGCAGTTCTTC
TRBD1	TRBJ1-2	TRBV14	-	CASSRGTGGYGYTF	TGTGCCAGCAGCCGTGGGACAGGGGGCTATGGCTACACCTTC
-	TRBJ2-1	TRBV7-2	-	CASSWTADIEQFF	TGTGCCAGCAGCTGGACAGCCGATATTGAGCAGTTCTTC
-	TRBJ2-1	TRBV7-9	many	CASSPEGYNEQFF	TGTGCCAGCAGTCCGGAGGGGTACAATGAGCAGTTCTTC
-	TRBJ2-6	TRBV6-6	-	CASSPWAHGANVLTF	TGTGCCAGCAGCCCATGGGCCCATGGGGCCAACGTCCTGACTTTC
-	TRBJ2-7	TRBV20-1	-	CSARTLGQGQYEQYF	TGCAGTGCTAGGACGCTGGGGCAGGGGCAATACGAGCAGTACTTC
TRBD1	TRBJ1-1	TRBV20-1	-	CSARDRVGNTEAFF	TGCAGTGCCAGGGACAGGGTTGGGAACACTGAAGCTTTCTTT
TRBD1	TRBJ1-1	TRBV4-3	-	CASSQSAYNRGAEAFF	TGCGCCAGCAGCCAATCCGCATACAACAGGGGGGCTGAAGCTTTCTTT
-	TRBJ2-1	TRBV4-3	few	CASSQTSYTYNEQFF	TGCGCCAGCAGCCAAACTAGCTATACCTACAATGAGCAGTTCTTC
-	TRBJ2-3	TRBV20-1	few	CSAITDTQYF	TGCAGTGCTATCACAGATACGCAGTATTTT
-	TRBJ2-7	TRBV7-9	-	CASSLQEGTEAYEQYF	TGTGCCAGCAGCCTCCAGGAAGGGACTGAAGCCTACGAGCAGTACTTC
-	TRBJ2-1	TRBV10-3	-	CAISGPTGNEQFF	TGTGCCATCAGTGGACCAACAGGTAATGAGCAGTTCTTC
TRBD1	TRBJ1-2	TRBV12-3/TRBV12-4	-	CASSLTDRAKGYTF	TGTGCCAGCAGTTTAACCGACAGGGCAAAGGGCTACACCTTC
TRBD2	TRBJ2-2	TRBV7-2	-	CASSRTSGGWNTGELFF	TGTGCCAGCAGCCGGACTAGCGGGGGGTGGAACACCGGGGAGCTGTTTTTT
-	TRBJ2-1	TRBV4-3	few	CASSRGRGNEQFF	TGCGCCAGCAGCCGGGGCCGGGGGAATGAGCAGTTCTTC
-	TRBJ2-3	TRBV7-8	-	CASSSGLGLADTQYF	TGTGCCAGCAGCTCCGGACTGGGGTTGGCAGATACGCAGTATTTT
-	TRBJ2-3	TRBV20-1	few	CSAPQAFGADTQYF	TGCAGTGCCCCGCAAGCCTTTGGGGCAGATACGCAGTATTTT
TRBD1	TRBJ2-3	TRBV10-2	many	CASSEQGQADTQYF	TGCGCCAGCAGTGAGCAAGGACAGGCAGATACGCAGTATTTT
-	TRBJ1-1	TRBV7-9	few	CASSLGQAAEAFF	TGTGCCAGCAGCTTAGGACAGGCGGCTGAAGCTTTCTTT
-	TRBJ2-5	TRBV5-6	few	CASSLRGSQETQYF	TGTGCCAGCAGCTTGCGGGGCAGTCAAGAGACCCAGTACTTC
-	TRBJ1-2	TRBV5-4	few	CASSPTGSGYGYTF	TGTGCCAGCAGCCCAACAGGGTCAGGCTATGGCTACACCTTC
TRBD1	TRBJ2-1	TRBV7-2	-	CASSRTGGREQFF	TGTGCCAGCAGCCGGACAGGGGGGAGGGAGCAGTTCTTC
-	TRBJ1-1	TRBV5-1	-	CASSLDRVGTEAFF	TGCGCCAGCAGCTTGGACAGGGTTGGAACTGAAGCTTTCTTT
-	TRBJ1-2	TRBV25-1	few	CASSESKGQANYGYTF	TGTGCCAGCAGTGAGAGCAAGGGGCAAGCTAACTATGGCTACACCTTC
TRBD1	TRBJ2-5	TRBV12-3/TRBV12-4	-	CASSLAGQGAKTQYF	TGTGCCAGCAGTTTAGCCGGACAGGGGGCGAAGACCCAGTACTTC
TRBD1	TRBJ1-6	TRBV5-1	-	CASSQKGQGGSPLHF	TGCGCCAGCAGTCAAAAGGGACAGGGGGGATCACCCCTCCACTTT
-	TRBJ2-3	TRBV12-3/TRBV12-4	few	CASSLNGVADTQYF	TGTGCCAGCAGTTTAAACGGAGTGGCAGATACGCAGTATTTT
-	TRBJ2-5	TRBV12-3/TRBV12-4	-	CASCESGAQETQYF	TGTGCCAGCTGCGAATCGGGGGCTCAAGAGACCCAGTACTTC
-	TRBJ2-2	TRBV5-1	-	CASSSRRGQNTGELFF	TGCGCCAGCAGCTCCAGACGGGGGCAGAACACCGGGGAGCTGTTTTTT
-	TRBJ1-4	TRBV12-3/TRBV12-4	-	CARGGDEKLFF	TGTGCCAGGGGAGGGGATGAAAAACTGTTTTTT
TRBD1	TRBJ1-4	TRBV7-9	-	CASSPTQGAGTNEKLFF	TGTGCCAGCAGCCCTACTCAGGGGGCAGGGACTAATGAAAAACTGTTTTTT
-	TRBJ2-1	TRBV5-5	few	CASRSETGSREFF	TGTGCCAGCAGATCCGAAACAGGGTCCCGGGAGTTCTTC
TRBD1	TRBJ1-2	TRBV7-8	few	CASSRQSGGDGYTF	TGTGCCAGCAGCCGACAGTCAGGGGGCGATGGCTACACCTTC
TRBD1	TRBJ1-1	TRBV12-3/TRBV12-4	-	CASGRDREENKAFF	TGTGCCAGCGGGAGGGACAGGGAGGAAAATAAAGCTTTCTTT
-	TRBJ1-1	TRBV28	-	CASSQPGGSFRNTEAFF	TGTGCCAGCAGCCAACCTGGAGGGTCTTTTAGGAACACTGAAGCTTTCTTT
TRBD2	TRBJ2-1	TRBV20-1	-	CSARDWEGSYNEQFF	TGCAGTGCTAGAGATTGGGAGGGATCCTACAATGAGCAGTTCTTC
-	TRBJ2-7	TRBV5-1	-	CASSLGGDEQYF	TGCGCCAGCAGCTTGGGAGGCGACGAGCAGTACTTC
-	TRBJ2-2	TRBV5-4	-	CASSSEVGAGTGELFF	TGTGCCAGCAGCTCTGAGGTGGGGGCGGGCACCGGGGAGCTGTTTTTT
-	TRBJ1-5	TRBV6-2/TRBV6-3	few	CASSHSQGYSNQPQHF	TGTGCCAGCAGCCACTCTCAGGGTTATAGCAATCAGCCCCAGCATTTT
-	TRBJ1-2	TRBV5-1	few	CASSLAEGYGYTF	TGCGCCAGCAGCTTGGCGGAGGGGTATGGCTACACCTTC
TRBD2	TRBJ2-1	TRBV24-1	-	CATSDSSGSHNEQFF	TGTGCCACCAGTGATTCTAGCGGGTCCCACAATGAGCAGTTCTTC
-	TRBJ2-5	TRBV5-1	few	CASSLYSGLETQYF	TGCGCCAGCAGCTTGTACTCGGGCTTGGAGACCCAGTACTTC
TRBD1	TRBJ2-7	TRBV20-1	few	CSAREPGQGYEQYF	TGCAGTGCTAGAGAACCGGGACAGGGCTACGAGCAGTACTTC
TRBD2	TRBJ2-5	TRBV12-3/TRBV12-4	many	CASILAGTAETQYF	TGTGCCAGCATTCTAGCGGGAACGGCAGAGACCCAGTACTTC
-	TRBJ2-2	TRBV28	-	CASSSGGGRGGELFF	TGTGCCAGCTCTTCTGGGGGGGGCCGTGGCGGGGAGCTGTTTTTT
-	TRBJ2-7	TRBV18	-	CASSPLHRDYEQYF	TGTGCCAGCTCACCACTCCACCGGGACTACGAGCAGTACTTC
TRBD2	TRBJ2-5	TRBV5-1	-	CASSFGGGTTETQYF	TGCGCCAGCAGCTTTGGCGGGGGGACGACGGAGACCCAGTACTTC
TRBD1	TRBJ2-5	TRBV10-3	few	CAIRGQGRETQYF	TGTGCCATCAGGGGACAGGGTAGGGAGACCCAGTACTTC
-	TRBJ1-2	TRBV9	-	CASSATTTGKVNYGYTF	TGTGCCAGCAGCGCCACAACAACAGGGAAAGTTAACTATGGCTACACCTTC